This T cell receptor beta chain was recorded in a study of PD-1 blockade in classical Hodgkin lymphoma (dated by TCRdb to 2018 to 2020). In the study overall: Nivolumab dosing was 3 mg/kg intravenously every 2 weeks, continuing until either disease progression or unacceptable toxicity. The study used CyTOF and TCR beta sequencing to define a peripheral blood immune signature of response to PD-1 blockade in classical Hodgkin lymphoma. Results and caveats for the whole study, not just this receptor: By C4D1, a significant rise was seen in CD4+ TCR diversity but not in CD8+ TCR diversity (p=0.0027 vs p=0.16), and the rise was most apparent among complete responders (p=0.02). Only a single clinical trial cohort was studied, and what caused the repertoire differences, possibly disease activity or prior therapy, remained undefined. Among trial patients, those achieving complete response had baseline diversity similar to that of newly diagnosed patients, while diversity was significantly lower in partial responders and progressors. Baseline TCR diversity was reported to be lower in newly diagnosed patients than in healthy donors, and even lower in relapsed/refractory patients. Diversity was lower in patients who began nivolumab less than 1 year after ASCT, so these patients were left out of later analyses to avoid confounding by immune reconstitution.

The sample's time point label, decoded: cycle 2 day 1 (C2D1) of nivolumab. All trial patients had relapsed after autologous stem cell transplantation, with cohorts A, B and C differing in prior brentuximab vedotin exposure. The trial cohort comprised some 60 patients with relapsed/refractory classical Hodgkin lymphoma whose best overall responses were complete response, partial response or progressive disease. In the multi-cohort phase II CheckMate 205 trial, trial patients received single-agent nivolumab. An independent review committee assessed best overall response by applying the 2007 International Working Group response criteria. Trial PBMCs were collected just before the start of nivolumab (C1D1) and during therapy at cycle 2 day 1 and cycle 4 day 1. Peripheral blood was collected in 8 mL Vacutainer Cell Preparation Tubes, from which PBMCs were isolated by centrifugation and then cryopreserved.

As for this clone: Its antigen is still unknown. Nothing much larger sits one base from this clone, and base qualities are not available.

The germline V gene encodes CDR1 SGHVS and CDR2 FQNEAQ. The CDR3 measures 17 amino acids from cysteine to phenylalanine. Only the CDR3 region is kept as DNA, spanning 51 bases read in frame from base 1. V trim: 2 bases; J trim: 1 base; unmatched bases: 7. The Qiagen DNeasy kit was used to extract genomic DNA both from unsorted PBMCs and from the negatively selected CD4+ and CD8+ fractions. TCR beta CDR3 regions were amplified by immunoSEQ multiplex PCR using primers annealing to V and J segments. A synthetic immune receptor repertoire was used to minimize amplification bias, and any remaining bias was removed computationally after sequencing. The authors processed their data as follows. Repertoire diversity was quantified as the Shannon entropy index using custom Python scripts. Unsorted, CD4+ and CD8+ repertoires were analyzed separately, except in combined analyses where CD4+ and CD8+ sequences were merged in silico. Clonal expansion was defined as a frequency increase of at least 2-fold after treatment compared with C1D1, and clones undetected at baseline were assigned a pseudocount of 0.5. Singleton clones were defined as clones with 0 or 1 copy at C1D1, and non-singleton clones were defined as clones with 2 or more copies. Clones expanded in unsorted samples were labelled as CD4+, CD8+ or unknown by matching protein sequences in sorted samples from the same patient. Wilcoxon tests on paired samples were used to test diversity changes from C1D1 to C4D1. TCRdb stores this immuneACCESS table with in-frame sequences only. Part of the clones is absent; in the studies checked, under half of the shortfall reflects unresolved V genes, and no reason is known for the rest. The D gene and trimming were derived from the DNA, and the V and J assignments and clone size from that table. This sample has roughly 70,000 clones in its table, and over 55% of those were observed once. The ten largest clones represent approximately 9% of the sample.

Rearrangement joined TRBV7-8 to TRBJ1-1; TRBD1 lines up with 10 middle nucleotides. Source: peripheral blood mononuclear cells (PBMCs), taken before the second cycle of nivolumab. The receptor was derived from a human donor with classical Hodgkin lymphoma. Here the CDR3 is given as CASSLPGQGPPNTEAFF. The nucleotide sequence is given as TGTGCCAGCAGCTTACCGGGACAGGGGCCCCCGAACACTGAAGCTTTCTTT.